This T cell receptor (beta chain) is drawn from a study of OX40 agonist ivuxolimab in advanced cancers. Study-level information: It was ivuxolimab, an agonistic anti-OX40 (CD134) antibody, that patients were treated with. Broader study findings: There were also nonresponders showing low normalized T-cell clonal expansion.

The CDR3 has 14 residues. Clones were read by immunoSEQ multiplex PCR, and TCRdb kept only the in-frame ones, dropping some. Of 65,000 to 85,000 clones listed, around 93% are singletons. About this clone: The antigen remains unidentified.

V and J are TRBV21-1 and TRBJ2-1. TRBV21-1 is recorded as a pseudogene. The specimen comprised CD4+ or CD8+ T cells sorted from blood, sampled in a trial of the OX40 agonist ivuxolimab. The receptor's source is an adult with an advanced solid tumor such as melanoma, head and neck, liver or kidney cancer. CDR3 in amino acids: CASSKWATGYKQFF. Here the CDR3 DNA reads TGTGCCAGCAGCAAATGGGCGACTGGCTACAAGCAGTTCTTC.